Sequencing of this TCR beta chain was carried out in a study of cytomegalovirus exposure and HLA in healthy donors (TCRdb year 2017). For the study in its entirety: An earlier analysis of approximately 640 of the donors reported 250 to 350 Gb of sequence data and 117 million unique TCR beta sequences from 190 million or so T cells. Because of strong linkage in the cohort, 5 or 6 DR-DQ haplotypes were treated as single units for association and clustering. Besides the first cohort of 666 subjects, a separate validation cohort made up of roughly 120 different subjects was used. Donor age, sex, ethnicity and CMV serostatus were compiled alongside the repertoire data. Every discovery cohort repertoire had been produced on one sequencing platform. An early release covering around 630 HLA-typed donors comprised about 300 gigabases of sequencing data and some 79 million unique TCR sequences. In an earlier analysis of roughly 540 of the donors, high-throughput TCR beta sequencing was used to judge whether each TCR beta V gene segment behaved as functional or pseudogenic. Typing coverage differed by locus: A, B, C, DRB1 and DQB1 were typed in roughly 629-630 donors, DQA1 in about 510, DPA1 in roughly 590, and DPB1 in about 450. HLA typing included class I and class II loci at four-digit resolution. Using immunosequencing, the study profiled T cell repertoires from around 680 subjects and related those repertoires to cytomegalovirus serostatus. The later analysis used no new phenotypic data to find candidate immune exposures, relying instead on TCR beta sequences and their occurrence across donors. Genome-wide SNP genotypes for about 60% of the roughly 700 donors were used in a later genetic analysis, which treated that subset as a discovery cohort. A later analysis re-analyzed previously published TCR beta repertoires from roughly 600 donors and added high-resolution HLA genotyping to study TCR occurrence patterns. On average, over 200,000 unique TCR beta nucleotide sequences were sequenced per donor among roughly 430 genotyped donors of the cohort, with roughly 18% of those sequences being non-productive. The study aimed to test whether signatures of past pathogen exposure could be identified by cataloging public T cell receptors. The genetic ancestry cluster associated with self-reported Caucasian donors included about four fifths of the roughly 400 genotyped donors. To predict cytomegalovirus infection status, the study combined high-throughput TCR immunosequencing, statistical association of individual TCRs with disease status, and machine learning. Here is what the overall study found, with its caveats: Some IMGT-functional V segments, including TRBV6-2 and TRBV6-3, could not be distinguished by the 87-base-pair reads and were therefore excluded. The cohort was sequenced for TCR beta chains only, and without alpha or paired-chain data the features that could be detected were limited. The sequencing pipeline was judged likely to have produced a cluster of highly shared sequence variants as a technical artifact. Across donors, most TCR sequences were observed very rarely, whereas some public TCRs were present in many individuals. The study listed 164 TCR beta chains as associated with cytomegalovirus. Several of the top co-occurrence clusters appeared to be linked to parvovirus B19, influenza, CMV and Epstein-Barr virus, according to a later analysis. According to the authors, the approach could potentially be generalized to other disease states and immunological phenotypes. Compared with equally common non-associated chains, HLA-associated TCR beta chains in a later analysis were more clonally expanded and had lower generation probabilities. A later analysis found that TCR association rates varied across HLA loci, with DRB1 alleles showing the most associated TCRs and HLA-C alleles the fewest. In a later analysis, most CMV-associated TCR beta chains were found to appear HLA-restricted, with HLA associations seemingly driven largely by CMV exposure. Because counts were too low, about 18 rarely observed V segments, including chromosome 9 orphons, were excluded from the earlier analysis of 500 to 700 of the donors. At a false discovery rate of 0.05, a later analysis linked some 17,000 TCR beta sequences to specific HLA alleles. HLA typing was unavailable for some donors at each locus, so association tests used only the typed subset. Three of the identified cytomegalovirus-associated TCR beta chains were confirmed in vitro to be specific for cytomegalovirus antigens. Strong co-occurrence of HLA alleles, especially DR and DQ, made assigning TCR associations to individual alleles difficult. Broadly in line with IMGT annotations, most TCR beta V segments showed up in productive rearrangements about 90% or about 30% of the time in an earlier analysis of 587 of the donors. The only immune exposure information available for the cohort was CMV serostatus. Linkage disequilibrium might explain the correlated functional status among segregating V segments, but an unknown experimental factor could not be excluded. A further reported finding was that TCR beta sequences accurately predicted the HLA-A and HLA-B alleles for most subjects in the first cohort. V-gene and J-gene trimming of TCR beta chains was associated with a missense DCLRE1C variant in a later genetic analysis, and the association was replicated in an independent cohort. The classifier was reported to diagnose cytomegalovirus status with high specificity and sensitivity in both the original and validation cohorts. A later genetic analysis reported fewer N-insertions in productive TCRs among donors in an Asian-associated ancestry cluster than the roughly 700-donor mean. The presence/absence analyses assumed that sequencing depth was roughly uniform across donors, and that assumption may not be true.

The cohort consisted of more than 650 healthy bone marrow donors. At the time of sampling, every cohort member was nominally healthy, though immune exposures that went unrecorded were likely present. The donor was CMV seronegative and was included in the group of several hundred seronegative cohort members. A peripheral blood sample was provided by each donor, and peripheral blood mononuclear cells were used for TCR beta sequencing. Genomic DNA was extracted from the blood cell samples with the Qiagen DNeasy Blood Extraction Kit. A remark on this clone: Its cognate antigen has yet to be identified. No base qualities exist here, and no much larger clone lies one base off it.

Libraries were prepared through the immunoSEQ multiplex PCR assay. A mixture of 60 forward primers for TCR Vbeta segments and 13 reverse primers for TCR Jbeta segments was used in the multiplex PCR. A multiplex PCR assay on genomic DNA amplified the CDR3 region of rearranged TCR beta genes. The Illumina HiSeq System was used to sequence the amplified TCR beta libraries as 87-base-pair reads. Concerning the study's data processing: In a later analysis, 80 million or so unique TCR beta chains were counted across the approximately 640 repertoires, and about 9.9 million of these chains were shared by at least two donors. Raw reads were error-corrected and collapsed into unique sequences by a nearest-neighbor algorithm in which closely related sequences were merged to remove PCR and sequencing errors. To assign V, D and J gene segments, CDR3 sequences were aligned to IMGT reference sequences. For a sequence to be retained, a match of at least six nucleotides was required to both a V gene segment and a J gene segment. A rearrangement was called productive if the CDR3 had no stop codons and remained in frame with V and J, and every other rearrangement was called non-productive. Following IMGT convention, CDR3 was defined as the stretch from the second conserved V-encoded cysteine up to the conserved J-encoded phenylalanine. Sequences without an unambiguous match to a single V gene segment were excluded from the earlier analysis of almost 600 of the donors. In an earlier analysis of 587 of the donors, V segments were called functional above 56.7% productive rearrangements and were called segregating when the between-donor standard deviation exceeded 5%. A statistical classification framework was built to diagnose cytomegalovirus status from the catalog of TCR beta chain sequences. In a later analysis, V and J genes were assigned by comparing TCR nucleotide sequences against IMGT/GENE-DB human TR gene sequences. The TCRdist pipeline was used in a later analysis to assign CDR3 sequences and most-parsimonious VDJ recombination scenarios. In a later analysis, each TCR beta chain was defined by its CDR3 amino acid sequence together with its V-gene family, and reads lacking a unique V-gene family were excluded. To address suspected cross-contamination and a sequencing artifact, a later analysis removed over 500 highly shared, low-generation-probability nucleotide sequences. In a later analysis, a clonal expansion index was calculated for each public chain from normalized within-repertoire ranks of inferred template counts. A later analysis computed generation probabilities with a VDJ recombination model fitted to out-of-frame rearrangements, and checked the results against IGoR. In a later analysis, hypergeometric tests were used to score TCR-TCR, TCR-HLA and TCR-CMV co-occurrence, with a repertoire-size bias correction applied to TCR pairs. To estimate false discovery rates, a later analysis permuted the HLA or CMV assignments 20 times. In a later analysis, co-occurring TCRs were grouped using DBSCAN, and TCRdist sequence similarity was added for clustering within HLA-allele-positive subsets. Repertoires with fewer than 30,000 or more than 120,000 public chains were left out of co-occurrence clustering, as were about five repertoires with anomalous nucleotide sharing. Held by TCRdb, this immuneACCESS table contains in-frame sequences only and omits some clones. Under half of the omission traces to an unresolved V gene where checked; the cause of the rest is unknown. V, J and clone size are those of that table, while D and trimming were read from the DNA. The sample data list around 100,000 clones, and roughly 75% of these were observed just once. Of the sample, about 1.7% falls within the top ten clones.

The germline V gene sets CDR1 to SGDLS and CDR2 to YYNGEE. The CDR3 goes from the cysteine to the phenylalanine over 15 residues. The sequence is cut down to CDR3 DNA, 45 bases in frame from base 1. The V and J ends are trimmed by 0 bases and 10 bases, leaving 17 bases between them. The rearranged segments are TRBV9 and TRBJ2-1; TRBD1 might be the D gene, on 6 matching bases. The sequence derives from a woman between 40 and 50 years old in good health and CMV-seronegative. The sequenced material came from PBMCs. The CDR3 is CASSVASNREYEQFF. The DNA sequence is given as TGTGCCAGCAGCGTAGCCTCGAACAGGGAATACGAGCAGTTCTTC. This CDR3, with the reference TRBV9 and TRBJ2-1 proteins standing in past its ends, gives the full variable domain DSGVTQTPKHLITATGQRVTLRCSPRSGDLSVYWYQQSLDQGLQFLIQYYNGEERAKGNILERFSAQQFPDLHSELNLSSLELGDSALYFCASSVASNREYEQFFGPGTRLTVL.